This T cell receptor beta chain was sequenced in a study of blood T cell repertoires in COVID-19. The overall study: Whether acute or convalescent, the COVID-19 samples came from the United States, Italy and Spain. The analysed material was cDNA or gDNA that came from T cells, B-cell-depleted T cells, or PBMCs.

The table lists this clone with a count of one. Authors' analysis steps: Estimation of nucleated cell counts was performed using reference gene primer amplification. Some clones are missing from TCRdb's copy, which holds only in-frame ones; the method was immunoSEQ multiplex PCR. The V and J calls and clone size were taken over from that table, and D and trimming were inferred from the DNA. The sample carries roughly 43,000 clones, roughly 89% recorded once. The CDR3 is made up of 16 amino acids. Trimming removed 3 bases from V and 7 bases from J; junction bases left unmatched: 6. Germline CDR1 is MRHNA and CDR2 is SNTAGT.

The sequencing input was peripheral blood. This clonotype originated in a man aged 60-69 years with active COVID-19. The chain recombines TRBV6-4 with TRBJ2-1; 13 bases line up with TRBD2. The CDR3 DNA sequence: TGTGCCAGCAGTGAGGGGACTAGCGGGATAGGGAATGAGCAGTTCTTC. Translating it yields CASSEGTSGIGNEQFF.